This T cell receptor (beta chain) was documented in a study of response to subunit inactivated influenza vaccine. This clonotype appeared a few times. What it binds is unknown. One entry per CDR3 protein results from TCRdb running MiXCR on the RT-PCR reads. The table records 500,000 to 600,000 distinct CDR3 sequences, approximately 7.6% of them present only once. Overall study results and limits: Few additional T cells are recruited per seasonal influenza vaccination, authors suggested.

The sample in question was PBMCs from blood, obtained roughly 24 months after vaccination. The TCR originated in a man between 50 and 69 years old who received an inactivated influenza vaccine.

In DNA form, the CDR3 reads TGTGCCAGCAGTACCGGACAGCTTAATGAAAAACTGTTTTTT. As protein: CASSTGQLNEKLFF. V and J are TRBV12-3 or TRBV12-4 and TRBJ1-4, with D perhaps TRBD1 (6 bases). The CDR3 is 14 residues long. V lost 5 bases, J lost 4 bases, and 11 bases lay in between.